This section outlines one T cell receptor (beta chain) sequence together with its context. In its sample, this clonotype was seen a few times. The antigen it recognizes is unknown. Within one base of it there is no much larger clone, and no base qualities were kept. The data derive from a study of blood T cells in healthy people across ages (dated by TCRdb to about 2015). Notes on the research overall: In model experiments, roughly one uniquely barcoded TCR beta cDNA molecule per two T cells was captured by template switching. To track age-related changes in TCR beta repertoire diversity, the study relied on deep sequencing normalized with unique cDNA molecular identifiers. Four age groups were formed from the donors: young (average 16 years), middle-aged (approximately 40), aged (approximately 60) and long-lived (82). To avoid experimental bias, donors of different ages were randomly spread across the sequencing lanes. Using the same blood draw, the study looked at two additional independent replicas of 1 million unique cDNA reads for two donors, one aged 18 to 30 and the other aged 80 or older.

The approximately 39 donors, aged about 6 to 90 years, were systemically healthy Caucasian individuals from Russia. Ten milliliters of peripheral blood were drawn from each donor into EDTA-treated Vacutainer tubes. Ficoll-Paque density-gradient centrifugation was used to isolate PBMCs, with at least 6.5 million per sample. Total RNA was extracted from PBMCs with Trizol reagent, with at least 6 micrograms obtained per sample. Naive CD45RAhigh/CD27high T cell percentages were measured by flow cytometry on a PBMC aliquot from every donor. The method behind the library was 5' RACE. TCRdb lists the instrument as Illumina HiSeq 2500. A second roughly 6 to 12 cycle PCR used a sample-barcoded 5' primer and a J-beta primer mix. A template-switch 5' adaptor carrying 12 random nucleotides introduced a unique molecular identifier onto each TCR beta cDNA molecule. Each sample yielded at least 3 million CDR3-containing paired-end reads. All of the RNA was converted into first-strand cDNA using the Mint cDNA synthesis kit, with a TRBC-specific oligonucleotide serving as the primer. After uracil-DNA glycosylase treatment, a first 18-cycle PCR used universal primers M1SS and BC2_uni_R on all cDNA. Under the source paper's analysis protocol: Each sample was normalized by randomly selecting 1 million high-quality reads, each carrying a distinct molecular identifier. Instead of being binned into consensus sequences, reads with shared molecular identifiers were discarded. MiTCR, run with a Q25 quality threshold and the strictest error-elimination algorithm, handled CDR3 identification, clonotype clustering and error correction. A nonparametric unseen species model with Euler transformation was used to estimate lower-bound total TCR beta diversity. TCRdb trimmed the raw reads at Q25, called clones with MiXCR and kept productive beta chains. Each entry merges the rows of one CDR3 protein and shows their most common DNA and genes. The V and J calls were determined by TCRdb, not by the authors. This sample comprises 1.6 million or so distinct CDR3 sequences, roughly 32% of them detected only once. The ten largest clonotypes hold 11% of the sample.

From its cysteine to its phenylalanine, the CDR3 spans 17 amino acids. Of all the DNA, just the CDR3 is kept, 51 bases in frame from base 1. At the junction V is shortened by 1 base and J by 3 bases, with 20 bases in between. The germline V gene specifies SGHDT as CDR1 and YYEEEE as CDR2. Study-wide findings and limitations: Compared with the aged group, the long-lived group had more naive CD4+ T cells, fewer expanded clones and increased TCR diversity, suggesting age selection. The percentage of naive T cells measured by flow cytometry correlated strongly with observed TCR beta diversity. As age increased, observed TCR beta diversity per million T cells dropped in a roughly linear way, and a significant reduction was already evident by age roughly 40. Total diversity estimates from one million sequenced T cells were considered lower bounds and underestimates. Since profiling was done on bulk unsorted PBMCs, naive and antigen-experienced compartments could not be conclusively compared. Because the CMV infection status of the donors was unknown, age-related changes in expanded clonotypes may potentially have been confounded.

The V and J genes are TRBV5-6 and TRBJ2-7; TRBD1 is perhaps the D gene, given 7 matching bases. Sequences were obtained from blood. This TCR was recovered from a woman in her 30s in good health. At the DNA level, the sequence is TGTGCCAGCAGCTTGATGTCAGGGGGGATTGGGAGCTACGAGCAGTACTTC. Protein translation: CASSLMSGGIGSYEQYF.